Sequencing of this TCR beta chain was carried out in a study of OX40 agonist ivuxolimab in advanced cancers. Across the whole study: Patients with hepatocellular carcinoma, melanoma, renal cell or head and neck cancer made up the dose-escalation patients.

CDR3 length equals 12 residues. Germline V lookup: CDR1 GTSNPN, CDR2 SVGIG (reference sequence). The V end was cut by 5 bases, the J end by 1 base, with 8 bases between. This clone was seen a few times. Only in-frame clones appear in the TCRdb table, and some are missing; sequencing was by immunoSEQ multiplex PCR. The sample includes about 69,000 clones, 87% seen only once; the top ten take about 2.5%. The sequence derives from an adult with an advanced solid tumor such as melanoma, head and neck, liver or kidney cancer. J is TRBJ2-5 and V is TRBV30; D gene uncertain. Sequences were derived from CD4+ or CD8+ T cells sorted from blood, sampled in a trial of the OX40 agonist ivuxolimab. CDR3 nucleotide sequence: TGTGCCTGGGGACCGAGCCAAGAGACCCAGTACTTC. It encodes CAWGPSQETQYF.